These 21 T cell receptor beta chains share one sample of origin, sequenced in a study of cytomegalovirus exposure and HLA in healthy donors. Both 60 Vbeta primers and 13 Jbeta primers went into the PCR. Generated by immunoSEQ multiplex PCR, the TCRdb table keeps only in-frame clones and is missing some. Seen here are approximately 180,000 clones, approximately 11% observed once, and the top ten hold 7.8%. The sample consisted of PBMCs. The receptor set was obtained from a man aged 45 to 65 in good health and CMV-seropositive.

The chain combines TRBV6-5 with TRBJ2-2, with 8 positions matching TRBD2. Germline trimming cut 2 bases from V and 1 base from J; bases unmatched to any gene: 3. Germline lookup yields CDR1 MNHEY and CDR2 SVGAGI. The CDR3 has 16 amino acids. The CDR3 is CASSYGRGVNTGELFF. CDR3 nucleotide sequence: TGTGCCAGCAGTTACGGGCGGGGGGTGAACACCGGGGAGCTGTTTTTT.

This chain links TRBV11-3 with TRBJ1-2, with 7 bases matching TRBD1. V was clipped by 4 bases and J by 4 bases; unmatched bases: 6. Germline V gives CDR1 SGHNT, CDR2 YENEEA. The CDR3 length is 14 residues. The CDR3 region has the DNA TGTGCCAGCAGCTACCACACAGGGGCCTATGGCTACACCTTC. Translation gives CASSYHTGAYGYTF. The variable domain in full, with the rest retrieved from reference TRBV11-3 and TRBJ1-2, is EAGVVQSPRYKIIEKKQPVAFWCNPISGHNTLYWYLQNLGQGPELLIRYENEEAVDDSQLPKDRFSAERLKGVDSTLKIQPAELGDSAVYLCASSYHTGAYGYTFGSGTRLTVV.

The chain is built from TRBV7-2 and TRBJ1-5; D not certain. From germline, CDR1 is SGHTA and CDR2 FQGNSA. V lost 5 bases and J lost 1, with 9 bases in between. This CDR3 has 14 residues. The CDR3 here is CASSTRESNQPQHF. The CDR3 DNA is TGTGCCAGCAGCACCCGGGAGAGCAATCAGCCCCAGCATTTT. Full variable domain (remainder filled in from reference TRBV7-2 and TRBJ1-5): GAGVSQSPSNKVTEKGKDVELRCDPISGHTALYWYRQSLGQGLEFLIYFQGNSAPDKSGLPSDRFSAERTGGSVSTLTIQRTQQEDSAVYLCASSTRESNQPQHFGDGTRLSIL.

The chain is built from TRBV28 and TRBJ1-4; TRBD1 is a possible D gene (6 bases). The length of the CDR3 is 14 residues. V was trimmed by 6 bases and J by 2 bases, leaving 10 bases between them. CDR1 is MDHEN and CDR2 is SYDVKM in the germline V gene. The CDR3 here is CASRQGSTNEKLFF. CDR3 nucleotide sequence: TGTGCCAGCAGACAGGGATCGACTAATGAAAAACTGTTTTTT.

The chain employs TRBV28 and TRBJ1-2; unclear D gene. Germline V lookup: CDR1 MDHEN, CDR2 SYDVKM. This CDR3 comprises 13 residues. V lost 7 bases to trimming and J lost 3 bases, with 12 bases between them. The CDR3 sequence is CASKDYEDYGYTF. The CDR3 DNA follows: TGTGCCAGCAAGGACTACGAAGACTATGGCTACACCTTC.

This clone was observed a few times. This chain joins TRBV15 and TRBJ2-2; no clear D. The CDR3 is 14 residues long. V was cut by 0 bases and J by 6 bases, with 8 bases left in between. Germline loops: CDR1 LNHNV, CDR2 YYDKDF (reference sequence). The CDR3 nucleotides read TGTGCCACCAGCAGAGATCAAGGAGCCGGGGAGCTGTTTTTT. Amino acids: CATSRDQGAGELFF.

This clone was detected a few times. The same CDR3 is also encoded by other DNA sequences in this sample. The chain joins TRBV6-6 to TRBJ1-1; D is unclear. V dropped 4 bases and J dropped 1 base, with 4 bases sitting between them. Germline CDR1 reads MNHNY; CDR2 reads SVGAGI (reference sequence). This CDR3 has 12 amino acids. DNA for the CDR3: TGTGCCAGCAGTTCACAGAACACTGAAGCTTTCTTT. It yields the protein CASSSQNTEAFF.

The table lists this clone with a few counts. The rearrangement joins TRBV6-5 to TRBJ1-1; no clear D gene. Per germline, CDR1 MNHEY and CDR2 SVGAGI. V lost 7 bases to trimming and J lost 4 bases, with 16 bases between them. The CDR3 has 14 amino acids. This chain's CDR3 is CASTDPRGGTEAFF. Written as DNA, the CDR3 is TGTGCCAGCACCGACCCCAGAGGCGGCACTGAAGCTTTCTTT.

This clone turned up a few times. The V and J genes are TRBV4-3 and TRBJ1-2; D is undetermined. Germline V gives CDR1 LGHNA, CDR2 YSLEER. There are 15 residues in the CDR3. Between the trimmed V and J ends, which lost 0 bases and 2 bases, there was a span of 10 bases. As DNA, the CDR3 is TGCGCCAGCAGCCAAGATCAACGGTCCAACTATGGCTACACCTTC. Translating gives CASSQDQRSNYGYTF.

The chain links TRBV6-5 to TRBJ1-4; 8 bases match TRBD1. CDR1 MNHEY and CDR2 SVGAGI come from the germline V gene. The CDR3 covers 15 residues. Losses at the gene ends were 6 bases for V and 6 bases for J; bases not matched to a gene: 9. The CDR3 is CASRGPGQGYEKLFF. The CDR3 region has the DNA TGTGCCAGCAGGGGTCCCGGACAGGGATATGAAAAACTGTTTTTT.

The V call is TRBV4-3, the J call TRBJ1-2, with 9 nucleotides matching TRBD1. Germline V gene data show CDR1 as LGHNA and CDR2 as YSLEER. V lost 0 bases and J lost 0; bases outside the gene matches: 5. CDR3 length equals 17 residues. The CDR3, as DNA: TGCGCCAGCAGCCAAGATAGGACAGGGGCGTCTAACTATGGCTACACCTTC. Its translation: CASSQDRTGASNYGYTF.

The chain carries TRBV28 and TRBJ1-1, with D possibly matching TRBD1 (5 bases). Germline CDR1 MDHEN, CDR2 SYDVKM. Trimming shortened V by 7 bases and J by 4 bases, and 13 bases separated the two germline ends. The CDR3 contains 13 residues. In DNA, the CDR3 is TGTGCCAGCACCGACAGTTTAGGCACTGAAGCTTTCTTT. This sequence encodes CASTDSLGTEAFF.

This clone turned up a few times. The chain uses TRBV9 and TRBJ2-1, with 7 bases that match TRBD1. The junction had 9 bases not matched to a gene; V was cut back by 3 bases and J by 3 bases. This CDR3 is built from 16 residues. Germline values: CDR1 SGDLS, CDR2 YYNGEE. This CDR3 reads CASSDSGTVYYNEQFF. The CDR3 region has the DNA TGTGCCAGCAGCGATTCCGGGACAGTTTACTACAATGAGCAGTTCTTC.

The rearrangement joins TRBV6-5 to TRBJ1-5; D may be TRBD1 (5 bases). Germline V gives CDR1 MNHEY, CDR2 SVGAGI. Trimming cost V 0 bases and J 4 bases, with 10 bases left between them. The CDR3 contains 15 residues. For the CDR3, the DNA is TGTGCCAGCAGTTACTCGATACAGGCAAATCAGCCCCAGCATTTT. Protein sequence: CASSYSIQANQPQHF.

This clone has only a few counts. The chain combines TRBV28 with TRBJ2-4; no firm D call. There are 14 residues in the CDR3. V lost 5 bases and J 0 bases, leaving 8 bases between the germline ends. CDR1 is MDHEN and CDR2 is SYDVKM in the germline V gene. The DNA of the CDR3 is TGTGCCAGCAGTCGCGATTTAGCCAAAAACATTCAGTACTTC. It yields the protein CASSRDLAKNIQYF. The full variable domain, with the rest looked up from reference TRBV28 and TRBJ2-4, is DVKVTQSSRYLVKRTGEKVFLECVQDMDHENMFWYRQDPGLGLRLIYFSYDVKMKEKGDIPEGYSVSREKKERFSLILESASTNQTSMYLCASSRDLAKNIQYFGAGTRLSVL.

This clone has just a few counts. The chain links TRBV6-5 to TRBJ2-7; TRBD1 matches at 8 bases. This CDR3 has 15 amino acids. The germline V gene has CDR1 MNHEY and CDR2 SVGAGI. The junction had 7 bases not matched to a gene; V was cut back by 6 bases and J by 0 bases. CDR3 protein: CASSLRDRLSYEQYV. In DNA form, the CDR3 reads TGTGCCAGCAGCCTCCGGGACAGGCTCTCCTACGAGCAGTACGTC.

This clone was observed a handful of times. This chain links TRBV6-5 with TRBJ2-1; no definite D call. The CDR3 runs 13 residues. V shed 2 bases and J shed 4 bases, with 6 bases lying between them. CDR1 is MNHEY and CDR2 is SVGAGI in the germline V gene. The CDR3 DNA is TGTGCCAGCAGTTACGAGCAATACAATGAGCAGTTCTTC. It yields the protein CASSYEQYNEQFF.

Only a few counts were recorded for this clone. This chain links TRBV5-4 with TRBJ1-4; 7 bases are a match to TRBD1. The length of the CDR3 is 16 residues. Germline V lookup: CDR1 SGHNT, CDR2 YYREEE (reference sequence). Trimming took 3 bases from V and 4 from J; bases not matched to a gene: 9. Written as DNA, the CDR3 is TGTGCCAGCAGCTCATATCGACAGGGCCTTAATGAAAAACTGTTTTTT. It codes for CASSSYRQGLNEKLFF.

In its sample, this clone was seen a few times. The CDR3 nucleotides read TGCGCCAGCAGCACCGGGGGGGGCGTGAATACGCAGTATTTT. Translating gives CASSTGGGVNTQYF. The chain carries TRBV4-1 and TRBJ2-3, with 8 bases aligning to TRBD2. CDR1 is MGHRA and CDR2 is YSYEKL in the germline V gene. The V and J ends lost 5 bases and 7 bases, in that order; junction bases with no gene match: 8. CDR3 length: 14 residues.

In this sample, this clone turned up a few times. This chain connects TRBV7-2 to TRBJ1-2, with D possibly being TRBD1 (6 bases). The CDR3 covers 15 residues. The V and J ends lost 1 base and 4 bases respectively, with 13 bases between them. Germline V gives CDR1 SGHTA, CDR2 FQGNSA. The CDR3 loop is CASSLDRQALYGYTF. In DNA, the CDR3 is TGTGCCAGCAGCTTAGACAGACAGGCCCTCTATGGCTACACCTTC.

The chain is built from TRBV11-3 and TRBJ1-1, with a weak D call TRBD1 (5 bases). CDR3 size: 13 residues. Germline CDR1 and CDR2: SGHNT and YENEEA. The V gene lost 4 bases and the J gene lost 5 bases, with 11 bases spanning the gap. CDR3 loop: CASSSGGGTEAFF. Written as DNA, the CDR3 is TGTGCCAGCAGCTCTGGGGGGGGGACTGAAGCTTTCTTT. The variable domain in full, with the rest retrieved from reference TRBV11-3 and TRBJ1-1, is EAGVVQSPRYKIIEKKQPVAFWCNPISGHNTLYWYLQNLGQGPELLIRYENEEAVDDSQLPKDRFSAERLKGVDSTLKIQPAELGDSAVYLCASSSGGGTEAFFGQGTRLTVV.